The 8 T cell receptor beta chains reported below all come from one sample, sequenced in a study of cytomegalovirus exposure and HLA in healthy donors. PCR employed 60 Vbeta and 13 Jbeta primers. Clones were sequenced by immunoSEQ multiplex PCR, and TCRdb holds only the in-frame ones, with some missing. The sample gives nearly 110,000 clones, 60% to 80% of which show up once; roughly 2.1% is in the top ten. The material sequenced was PBMCs. The receptors were gathered from a man younger than 35 in good health and CMV-seronegative.

The chain recombines TRBV11-2 with TRBJ2-6; no definite D call. Looked up from germline, CDR1 is SGHAT and CDR2 is FQNNGV. This CDR3 has 16 residues. The ends were cut back, 7 bases at V and 8 bases at J, with 21 bases in the middle. The CDR3, as DNA: TGTGCCAGCACCTCCTCGGCAGCCCCTAGGCCCAACGTCCTGACTTTC. It codes for CASTSSAAPRPNVLTF.

The chain uses TRBV19 and TRBJ1-2, with TRBD1 identical over 9 bases. CDR1 is LNHDA and CDR2 is SQIVND in the germline V gene (reference sequence). The junction had 5 bases not matched to a gene; V was cut back by 10 bases and J by 8 bases. The CDR3 covers 11 residues. The CDR3: CATYRGRGYTF. CDR3 DNA: TGTGCCACTTACAGGGGGCGCGGCTACACCTTC.

J is TRBJ1-1 and V is TRBV2; 7 bases are a match to TRBD1. This CDR3 is 14 amino acids long. Germline CDR1 and CDR2: SNHLY and FYNNEI. V shed 3 bases and J 9 bases; nucleotides not matched to a gene: 10. The CDR3 sequence: CASSELQGFDKAFF. Here the CDR3 DNA reads TGTGCCAGCAGTGAGCTACAGGGGTTTGACAAAGCTTTCTTT.

Concerning this clone itself: One end of the junction varies from germline; a read error may be responsible. The CDR3 sequence is CASSLDRQGPDF. The CDR3 coding sequence is TGTGCCAGCAGCCTTGATAGACAGGGGCCCGACTTC. The J gene is TRBJ2-5, the V gene TRBV7-9; TRBD1 matches at 8 bases. The length of the CDR3 is 12 residues. Germline values: CDR1 SEHNR, CDR2 FQNEAQ (reference sequence).

The chain links TRBV19 to TRBJ1-2; D possibly corresponds to TRBD1 (6 bases). This CDR3 has 17 residues. V lost 1 base, J lost 8 bases, and 23 bases lay in between. Germline CDR1 and CDR2: LNHDA and SQIVND (reference sequence). CDR3 residues: CASSIAGTPFLTGGYTF. The CDR3 nucleotides read TGTGCCAGTAGTATAGCCGGGACACCTTTCCTGACGGGAGGCTACACCTTC.

J is TRBJ1-2 and V is TRBV7-2, with D possibly matching TRBD1 (5 bases). Germline CDR1 SGHTA, CDR2 FQGNSA. The V gene lost 1 base and the J gene lost 1 base, with 7 bases spanning the gap. The CDR3 loop spans 14 amino acids. The CDR3 DNA is TGTGCCAGCAGCTTAGGGAGGGGTAACTATGGCTACACCTTC. It codes for CASSLGRGNYGYTF.

This clone was recorded a few times. Other DNA variants within this sample encode the same CDR3. The rearrangement uses TRBV5-1 and TRBJ1-1; 10 bases are shared with TRBD1. CDR3 length equals 15 residues. V lost 0 bases, J lost 3 bases, and 2 bases stayed unmatched. CDR1 and CDR2 (germline): SGHRS, YFSETQ. The CDR3 nucleotides read TGCGCCAGCAGCTTGGGGGACAGGGGAGACACTGAAGCTTTCTTT. Translating gives CASSLGDRGDTEAFF.

The chain combines TRBV27 with TRBJ1-1; 10 positions match TRBD1. With V trimmed by 3 bases and J by 8 bases, 12 bases remained unmatched. The germline gives CDR1 MNHEY, CDR2 SMNVEV (reference sequence). The CDR3 has 16 residues. The CDR3 DNA follows: TGTGCCAGCAGTTTCCGCCCCGGGACAGGGGATTCCGAAGCTTTCTTT. Translating gives CASSFRPGTGDSEAFF.